This T cell receptor (beta chain) comes out of a study of blood T cell repertoires in COVID-19. This CDR3 region has 14 residues. In germline, CDR1 is PRHDT, CDR2 FYEKMQ (reference sequence). Between the trimmed V and J ends, which lost 0 bases and 2 bases, there was a span of 7 bases. Assay used: immunoSEQ multiplex PCR; TCRdb lists only in-frame clones, some missing. The sample has 200,000 to 250,000 clones; about three quarters are singletons. The receptor was isolated from a woman in her 70s with acute or convalescent COVID-19. Sample: peripheral blood. V and J are TRBV13 and TRBJ2-5; D unclear. CDR3: CASSLGAVQETQYF. The CDR3 nucleotides are TGTGCCAGCAGCTTAGGTGCGGTTCAAGAGACCCAGTACTTC.